One T cell receptor (beta chain) is described in this entry. The data belong to a study of blood T cell repertoires in COVID-19. About the research overall: COVID-19 samples collected from the United States, Italy and Spain covered acute and convalescent phases.

This CDR3 region has 15 residues. Produced via immunoSEQ multiplex PCR; TCRdb's table is partial and in-frame only. The repertoire consists of 170,000 or so clones, with 86% occurring once and the leading ten covering approximately 7%. The specimen sequenced was peripheral blood. The clonotype originates from a man aged 50 to 60 with active or convalescent COVID-19. This chain connects TRBV21-1 to TRBJ1-5; the D segment call TRBD1 is taken from the table without a DNA check. TRBV21-1 is a listed pseudogene. The CDR3: CASSKRQNSNQPQHF. DNA for the CDR3: TGTGCCAGCAGCAAAAGACAGAATAGCAATCAGCCCCAGCATTTT.